This T cell receptor (beta chain) was obtained from a study of a mutant IDH1 vaccine in newly diagnosed glioma. Looking at the study overall: The therapy given earlier, which was standard therapy, consisted of radiotherapy, temozolomide, or both, and most of the patients received both. Study-wide points: Researchers report vaccine-induced immune responses in more than 90% of patients.

V was shortened by 6 bases and J by 14 bases, with 9 bases between the two germline ends. Germline V CDR1 and CDR2: SGHTS, YDEGEE. This CDR3 is 9 amino acids long. Profiled with immunoSEQ multiplex PCR; TCRdb holds only in-frame clones, not every one. The sample lists about 88,000 clones, approximately 80% seen once, with 5.3% in the top ten. The time point here: baseline, week 1 (first vaccination visit). Noted treatment: pre-vaccination baseline after standard-of-care therapy. On this clone: Its target is unknown.

The V call is TRBV5-8, the J call TRBJ2-1; D ambiguous. The input for sequencing was PBMCs, taken from a glioma patient treated with radiotherapy, temozolomide or both. The receptor was isolated from a man aged 40-50 years with glioma. Some clones in this sample may be carry-over from other donors' samples. DNA of the CDR3: TGTGCCAGCACCCGAAAAAAGTTCTTC. Amino acid sequence: CASTRKKFF.